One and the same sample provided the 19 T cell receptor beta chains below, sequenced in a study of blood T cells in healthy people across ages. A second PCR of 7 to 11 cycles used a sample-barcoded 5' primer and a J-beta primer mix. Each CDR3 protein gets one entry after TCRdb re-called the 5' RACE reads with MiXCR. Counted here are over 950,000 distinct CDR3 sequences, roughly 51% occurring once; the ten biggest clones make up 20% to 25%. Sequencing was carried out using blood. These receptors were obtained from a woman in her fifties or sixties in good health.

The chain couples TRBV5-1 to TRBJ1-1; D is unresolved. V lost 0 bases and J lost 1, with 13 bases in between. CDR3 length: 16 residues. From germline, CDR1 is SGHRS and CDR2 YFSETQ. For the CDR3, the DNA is TGCGCCAGCAGCTTGGTCGTTAGTAGTGGGAACACTGAAGCTTTCTTT. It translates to CASSLVVSSGNTEAFF.

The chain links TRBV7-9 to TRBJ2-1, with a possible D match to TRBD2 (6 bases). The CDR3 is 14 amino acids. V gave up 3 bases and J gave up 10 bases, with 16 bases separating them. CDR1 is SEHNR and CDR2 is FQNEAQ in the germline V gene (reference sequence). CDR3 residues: CASSLSGGPGEQFF. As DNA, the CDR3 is TGTGCCAGCAGCTTGTCCGGAGGGCCTGGGGAGCAGTTCTTC.

In DNA, the CDR3 is TGTGCCAGCAGTCGCTTGCTGATGGATGAGCAGTTCTTC. It specifies CASSRLLMDEQFF. This chain connects TRBV12-3 or TRBV12-4 to TRBJ2-1; no clear D. Between the trimmed V and J ends, which lost 5 bases and 8 bases, there was a span of 13 bases. The CDR3 consists of 13 residues.

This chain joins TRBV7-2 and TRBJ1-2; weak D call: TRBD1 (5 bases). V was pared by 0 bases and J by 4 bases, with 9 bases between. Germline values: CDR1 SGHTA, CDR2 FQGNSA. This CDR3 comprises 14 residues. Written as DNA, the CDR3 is TGTGCCAGCAGCTTAGCACAGGAAACCTATGGCTACACCTTC. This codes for CASSLAQETYGYTF.

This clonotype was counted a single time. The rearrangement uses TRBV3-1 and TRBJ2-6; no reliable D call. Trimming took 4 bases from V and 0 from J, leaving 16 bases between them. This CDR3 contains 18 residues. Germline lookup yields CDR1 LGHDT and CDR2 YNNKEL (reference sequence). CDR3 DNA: TGTGCCAGCAGCCGAGGCCTCTCTGCAGTCTCTGGGGCCAACGTCCTGACTTTC. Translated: CASSRGLSAVSGANVLTF.

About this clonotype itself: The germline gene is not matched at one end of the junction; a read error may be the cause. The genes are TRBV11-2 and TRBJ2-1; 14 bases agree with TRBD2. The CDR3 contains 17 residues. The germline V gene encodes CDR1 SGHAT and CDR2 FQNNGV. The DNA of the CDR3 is TGTACCAGCAGCTCACGATCGGGACTAGCGGGAGTTTTTGAGCAGTTCTTC. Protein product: CTSSSRSGLAGVFEQFF.

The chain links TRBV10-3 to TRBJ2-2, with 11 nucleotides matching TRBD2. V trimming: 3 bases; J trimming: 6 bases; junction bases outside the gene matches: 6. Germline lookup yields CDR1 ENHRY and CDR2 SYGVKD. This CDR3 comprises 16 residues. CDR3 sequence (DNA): TGTGCCATCAGTGATCCAGGACTAGCGGGTGCCGGGGAGCTGTTTTTT. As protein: CAISDPGLAGAGELFF.

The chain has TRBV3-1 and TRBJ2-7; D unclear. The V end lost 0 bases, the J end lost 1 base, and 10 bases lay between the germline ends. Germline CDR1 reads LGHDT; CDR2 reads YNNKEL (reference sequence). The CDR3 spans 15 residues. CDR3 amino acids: CASSQEALYSYEQYF. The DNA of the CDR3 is TGTGCCAGCAGCCAAGAAGCGCTGTATTCCTACGAGCAGTACTTC.

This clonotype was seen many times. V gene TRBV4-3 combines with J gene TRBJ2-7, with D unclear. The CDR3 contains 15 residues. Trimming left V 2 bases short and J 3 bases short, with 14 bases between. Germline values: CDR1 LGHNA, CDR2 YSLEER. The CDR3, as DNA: TGCGCCAGCAGCCAAACATCGAACGGCTTCTACGAGCAGTACTTC. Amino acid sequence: CASSQTSNGFYEQYF.

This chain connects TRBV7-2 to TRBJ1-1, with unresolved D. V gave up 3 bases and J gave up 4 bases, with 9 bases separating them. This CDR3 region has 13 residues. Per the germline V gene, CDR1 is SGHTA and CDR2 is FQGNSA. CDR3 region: CASSFPLVTEAFF. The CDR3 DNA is TGTGCCAGCAGCTTTCCCCTCGTCACTGAAGCTTTCTTT. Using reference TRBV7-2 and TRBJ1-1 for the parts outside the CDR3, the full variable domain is GAGVSQSPSNKVTEKGKDVELRCDPISGHTALYWYRQSLGQGLEFLIYFQGNSAPDKSGLPSDRFSAERTGGSVSTLTIQRTQQEDSAVYLCASSFPLVTEAFFGQGTRLTVV.

The CDR3 sequence: CSVEPGGGQPQHF. DNA for the CDR3: TGCAGCGTCGAACCGGGGGGCGGGCAGCCCCAGCATTTT. V usage is TRBV29-1 and J usage is TRBJ1-5; a possible D gene is TRBD1 (6 bases). CDR3 size: 13 residues. Germline V gene data show CDR1 as SQVTM and CDR2 as ANQGSEA. V lost 6 bases, J lost 7 bases, and 16 bases lay in between.

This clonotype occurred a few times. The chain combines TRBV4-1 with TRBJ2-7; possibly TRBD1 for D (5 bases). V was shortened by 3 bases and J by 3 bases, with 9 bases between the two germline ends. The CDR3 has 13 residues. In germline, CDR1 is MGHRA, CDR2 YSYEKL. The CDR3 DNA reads TGCGCCAGCAGCCACAGACAGCACTACGAGCAGTACTTC. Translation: CASSHRQHYEQYF.

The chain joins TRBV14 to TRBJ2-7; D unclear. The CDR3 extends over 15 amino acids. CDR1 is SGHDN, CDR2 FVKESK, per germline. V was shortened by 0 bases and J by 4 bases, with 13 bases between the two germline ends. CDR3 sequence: CASSQDFGSGYEQYF. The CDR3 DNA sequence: TGTGCCAGCAGCCAAGACTTCGGATCCGGGTACGAGCAGTACTTC.

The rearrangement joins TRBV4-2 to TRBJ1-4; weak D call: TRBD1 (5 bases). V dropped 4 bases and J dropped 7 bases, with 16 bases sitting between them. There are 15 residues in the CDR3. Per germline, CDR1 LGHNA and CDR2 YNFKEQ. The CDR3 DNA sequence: TGTGCCAGCAGCCTCGAGCGGGACCCCGCTGAAAAACTGTTTTTT. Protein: CASSLERDPAEKLFF.

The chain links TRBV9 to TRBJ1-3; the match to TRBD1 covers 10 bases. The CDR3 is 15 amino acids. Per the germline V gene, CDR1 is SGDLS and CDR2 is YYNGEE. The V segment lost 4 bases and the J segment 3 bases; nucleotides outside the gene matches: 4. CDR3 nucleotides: TGTGCCAGCAGCCGGGACAGGGGCAGTGGAAACACCATATATTTT. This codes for CASSRDRGSGNTIYF.

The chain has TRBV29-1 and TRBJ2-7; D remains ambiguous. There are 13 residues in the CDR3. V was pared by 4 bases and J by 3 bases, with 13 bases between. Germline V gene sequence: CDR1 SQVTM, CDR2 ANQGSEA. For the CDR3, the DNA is TGCAGCGTTGGGGTCAGACCAAACTACGAGCAGTACTTC. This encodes CSVGVRPNYEQYF.

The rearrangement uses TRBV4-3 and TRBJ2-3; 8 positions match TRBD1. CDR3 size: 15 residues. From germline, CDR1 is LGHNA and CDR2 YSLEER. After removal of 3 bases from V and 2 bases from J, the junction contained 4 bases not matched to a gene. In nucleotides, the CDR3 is TGCGCCAGCAGCCATAGACAGGGGAACACAGATACGCAGTATTTT. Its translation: CASSHRQGNTDTQYF.

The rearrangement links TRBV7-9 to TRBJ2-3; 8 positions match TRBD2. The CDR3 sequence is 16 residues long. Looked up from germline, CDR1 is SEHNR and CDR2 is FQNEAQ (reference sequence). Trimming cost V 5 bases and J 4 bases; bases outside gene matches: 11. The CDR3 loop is CASSRNGREEADTQYF. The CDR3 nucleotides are TGTGCCAGCAGCCGCAACGGGCGGGAGGAGGCAGATACGCAGTATTTT.

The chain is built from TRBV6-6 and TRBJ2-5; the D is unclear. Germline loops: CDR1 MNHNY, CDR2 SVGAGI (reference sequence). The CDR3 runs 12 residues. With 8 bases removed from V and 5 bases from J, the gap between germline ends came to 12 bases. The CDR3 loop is CASGSLWETQYF. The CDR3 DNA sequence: TGTGCCAGCGGGTCGCTGTGGGAGACCCAGTACTTC.